This TCR beta chain was captured in a study of cytomegalovirus exposure and HLA in healthy donors. Study outcomes and limitations: CMV antigen specificity of three CMV-associated chains was confirmed in vitro. Reportedly, cytomegalovirus status was diagnosed with high sensitivity and specificity.

CDR1 and CDR2 (germline): SGHRS, YFSETQ. J gave up 4 bases and V 2 bases, and 2 bases lay outside the gene matches. CDR3 length equals 13 residues. This clone was counted a single time. The antigen is unknown. TCRdb keeps only in-frame clones here, not all; method: immunoSEQ multiplex PCR. This table has about 84,000 clones, approximately 91% appearing once. This TCR derives from a man aged 25 to 40 in good health and CMV-seronegative. The rearrangement joins TRBV5-1 to TRBJ2-7; 8 positions match TRBD2. Sample: PBMCs. The CDR3 nucleotides read TGCGCCAGCAGCTTCGGCGGGAGGTACGAGCAGTACTTC. It specifies CASSFGGRYEQYF.